This T cell receptor beta chain is from a study of blood T cell repertoires in COVID-19. V was cut by 4 bases and J by 3 bases, with 12 bases left in between. The CDR3 runs 13 residues. Per the germline V gene, CDR1 is GTSNPN and CDR2 is SVGIG (reference sequence). Only in-frame clones appear in the TCRdb table, and some are missing; sequencing was by immunoSEQ multiplex PCR. Found here are approximately 100,000 clones, approximately 87% of them singletons; the top ten hold 15% to 20%. This clonotype was obtained from a woman aged 55-70 years with acute or convalescent COVID-19. The chain is built from TRBV30 and TRBJ1-1, with D perhaps TRBD1 (6 bases). Sequencing was performed on peripheral blood. CDR3 in DNA: TGTGCCTGGACTCAGGGGTGGGACACTGAAGCTTTCTTT. This encodes CAWTQGWDTEAFF.